This T cell receptor (beta chain) was sequenced for a study of T cell changes during pregnancy in multiple sclerosis. CDR1 and CDR2 from the germline V gene are LGHNA and YSLEER. The length of the CDR3 is 18 residues. Trimming shortened V by 0 bases and J by 6 bases, and 20 bases separated the two germline ends. Profiling relied on immunoSEQ multiplex PCR, and the TCRdb table lists in-frame clones only, not all of them. The sample has 25,000 to 35,000 clones; 85% to 90% are singletons. The chain is built from TRBV4-3 and TRBJ2-2; a weak D match, TRBD1 (7 bases). The source is a female donor with multiple sclerosis, enrolled in a pregnancy study. The specimen comprised CD4+ T cells from peripheral blood mononuclear cells, sampled in the second trimester of pregnancy. As DNA, the CDR3 is TGCGCCAGCAGCCAAGACGCGGGGTGGACAGGTCGGGCCGGGGAGCTGTTTTTT. The encoded protein is CASSQDAGWTGRAGELFF.